A selection of T cell receptor beta chains follows, all from one sample in a study of post-analysis software for immune sequencing data. Via MiXCR, TCRdb re-called the PCR reads, giving one row per CDR3 protein. Of roughly 200,000 distinct CDR3 sequences in the sample, roughly 30% were seen once. Sequencing was done on a sample of blood. Receptors originate from a girl under 18 with multiple sclerosis. Each CDR3 is given with its conserved first and last residue. The D gene is left open where the match is weak. Only some rows state a clone size, as once, few, many or a class for expanded clones.

abundance: few; d_gene: -; len: 13; v_gene: TRBV3-1; j_gene: TRBJ2-7; CDR3nt: TGTGCCAGCACCCGGGACAACTCCTACGAGCAGTACTTC; CDR3aa: CASTRDNSYEQYF
abundance: many; d_gene: TRBD1; len: 16; v_gene: TRBV6-8; j_gene: TRBJ1-2; CDR3nt: TGTGCCAGCAGTTACTCGATTTTGGGACAGATATATGGCTACACCTTC; CDR3aa: CASSYSILGQIYGYTF
abundance: -; d_gene: -; len: 17; v_gene: TRBV5-1; j_gene: TRBJ2-3; CDR3nt: TGCGCCAGCAGCTCACCTCGTAGGCAACTAAGCACAGATACGCAGTATTTT; CDR3aa: CASSSPRRQLSTDTQYF
abundance: few; d_gene: TRBD1; len: 15; v_gene: TRBV5-1; j_gene: TRBJ1-1; CDR3nt: TGCGCCAGCAGCGCGGGGACAGGGATGAACACTGAAGCTTTCTTT; CDR3aa: CASSAGTGMNTEAFF
abundance: many; d_gene: -; len: 14; v_gene: TRBV29-1; j_gene: TRBJ2-1; CDR3nt: TGCAGCGTTGAGGTCGCAGGGGCGTACAATGAGCAGTTCTTC; CDR3aa: CSVEVAGAYNEQFF
abundance: -; d_gene: -; len: 15; v_gene: TRBV6-6; j_gene: TRBJ2-5; CDR3nt: TGTGCCAGCAGTTACTCGATTCGTTCGCGGGGTGAGCAGTACTTC; CDR3aa: CASSYSIRSRGEQYF
abundance: -; d_gene: TRBD1; len: 14; v_gene: TRBV20-1; j_gene: TRBJ2-1; CDR3nt: TGCAGTTCTAGCAGGACAGGGCCTTACAATGAGCGGTTCTTC; CDR3aa: CSSSRTGPYNERFF
abundance: many; d_gene: TRBD1; len: 13; v_gene: TRBV29-1; j_gene: TRBJ1-2; CDR3nt: TGCAGCGTTGAAGACGACAGGGGAGGAGGCTACACCTTC; CDR3aa: CSVEDDRGGGYTF
abundance: few; d_gene: -; len: 13; v_gene: TRBV6-5; j_gene: TRBJ1-1; CDR3nt: TGTGCCAGCATTACACGCAGGGGCACTGAAGCTTTCTTT; CDR3aa: CASITRRGTEAFF
abundance: many; d_gene: -; len: 18; v_gene: TRBV4-1; j_gene: TRBJ1-2; CDR3nt: TGCGCCAGCAGCCACCCTGCCCAAGGGCGCCCGTTCTACTATGGCTACACCTTC; CDR3aa: CASSHPAQGRPFYYGYTF
abundance: many; d_gene: -; len: 15; v_gene: TRBV12-3/TRBV12-4; j_gene: TRBJ1-2; CDR3nt: TGTGCCAGCAGTACCCGACAATTTAACGTCTATGGCTACACCTTC; CDR3aa: CASSTRQFNVYGYTF
abundance: -; d_gene: -; len: 15; v_gene: TRBV29-1; j_gene: TRBJ1-1; CDR3nt: TGCAGCGTAGAAGGGGCTTCTGAAGGGGGCACTGAAGCTTTCTTT; CDR3aa: CSVEGASEGGTEAFF
abundance: -; d_gene: TRBD2; len: 18; v_gene: TRBV5-1; j_gene: TRBJ2-2; CDR3nt: TGCGCCAGCAGCCTTCCGACTAGCGGGAGGGCAAATACCGGGGAGCTGTTTTTT; CDR3aa: CASSLPTSGRANTGELFF
abundance: many; d_gene: TRBD1; len: 13; v_gene: TRBV29-1; j_gene: TRBJ1-6; CDR3nt: TGCAGCGTCCGACAGGGGTATAATTCACCCCTCCACTTT; CDR3aa: CSVRQGYNSPLHF
abundance: few; d_gene: -; len: 12; v_gene: TRBV7-9; j_gene: TRBJ2-5; CDR3nt: TGTGCCAGCAGCTTACCGGGGCCGGAGCAGTACTTC; CDR3aa: CASSLPGPEQYF
abundance: -; d_gene: TRBD1; len: 16; v_gene: TRBV3-1; j_gene: TRBJ2-1; CDR3nt: TGTGCCAGCAGCCAAGCCGGGACAGGGAGGTACAATGAGCAGTTCTTC; CDR3aa: CASSQAGTGRYNEQFF
abundance: few; d_gene: -; len: 13; v_gene: TRBV2; j_gene: TRBJ2-1; CDR3nt: TGTGCCAGCAGTGAAGCTGTGGGCAATGAGCAGTTCTTC; CDR3aa: CASSEAVGNEQFF
abundance: -; d_gene: TRBD2; len: 14; v_gene: TRBV5-6; j_gene: TRBJ2-7; CDR3nt: TGTGTCAGCAGCTCGAAGCGGGGAACCTACGAGCAGTACTTC; CDR3aa: CVSSSKRGTYEQYF
abundance: -; d_gene: -; len: 14; v_gene: TRBV18; j_gene: TRBJ1-1; CDR3nt: TGTGCCAGCTCATGGACCCAGGGAAGAACTGAAGCTTTCTTT; CDR3aa: CASSWTQGRTEAFF
abundance: -; d_gene: TRBD2; len: 16; v_gene: TRBV3-1; j_gene: TRBJ2-2; CDR3nt: TGTGCCAGCGCCCGCCACGGCGGGGGGTCCACCGGGGAGCTGTTTTTT; CDR3aa: CASARHGGGSTGELFF
abundance: -; d_gene: TRBD1; len: 16; v_gene: TRBV20-1; j_gene: TRBJ2-7; CDR3nt: TGCAGTGCCCCGGCGGGGACAGGCTACCGGGGCTACGAGCAGTACTTC; CDR3aa: CSAPAGTGYRGYEQYF
abundance: few; d_gene: -; len: 14; v_gene: TRBV28; j_gene: TRBJ2-1; CDR3nt: TGTGCCAGCAACGAAGGGGGGGTTAGAAATGAGCAGTTCTTC; CDR3aa: CASNEGGVRNEQFF